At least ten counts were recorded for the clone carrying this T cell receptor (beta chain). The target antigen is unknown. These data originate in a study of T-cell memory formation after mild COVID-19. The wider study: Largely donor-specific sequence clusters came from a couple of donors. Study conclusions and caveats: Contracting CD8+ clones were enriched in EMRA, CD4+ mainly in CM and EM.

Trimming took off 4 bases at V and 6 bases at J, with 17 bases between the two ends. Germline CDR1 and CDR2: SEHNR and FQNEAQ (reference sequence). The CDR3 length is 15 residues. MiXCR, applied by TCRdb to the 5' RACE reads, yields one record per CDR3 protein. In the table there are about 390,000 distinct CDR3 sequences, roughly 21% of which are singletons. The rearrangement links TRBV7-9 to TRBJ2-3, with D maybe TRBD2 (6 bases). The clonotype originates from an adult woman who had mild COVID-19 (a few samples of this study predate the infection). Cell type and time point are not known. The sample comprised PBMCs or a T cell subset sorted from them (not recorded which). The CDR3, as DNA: TGTGCCAGCAGCTCCGGCCGGGGGTTTGGGGATACGCAGTATTTT. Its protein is CASSSGRGFGDTQYF. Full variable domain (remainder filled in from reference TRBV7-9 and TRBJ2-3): DTGVSQNPRHKITKRGQNVTFRCDPISEHNRLYWYRQTLGQGPEFLTYFQNEAQLEKSRLLSDRFSAERPKGSFSTLEIQRTEQGDSAMYLCASSSGRGFGDTQYFGPGTRLTVL.